This record covers a single T cell receptor beta chain. Its specificity is not known. This sample was included in a study of T cell responses to AZD1222 COVID-19 vaccine. On the study more broadly: Pooled samples include second doses given at about 4 or 12 weeks.

Study outcomes and limitations: As reported, nearly half of all spike-specific TCRs target variant regions that are unmutated. Spike-specific TCR breadth and depth went up after people got two AZD1222 doses.

V dropped 5 bases and J dropped 1 base, with 17 bases sitting between them. Germline CDR1 reads LGHDT; CDR2 reads YNNKEL (reference sequence). The CDR3 runs to 16 residues. Measured with immunoSEQ multiplex PCR; TCRdb has only the in-frame clones, and not every one. The data hold 150,000 to 200,000 clones, with more than 85% observed a single time. This chain uses TRBV3-1 (or the pseudogene TRBV3-2) with TRBJ1-2; D ambiguous. The source material was peripheral blood, sampled on day 0 of AZD1222 vaccination. The source is an adult in good health. The CDR3, as DNA: TGTGCCAGCAGCTTTCACGCTCGAGGGAGTAACTATGGCTACACCTTC. This translates into CASSFHARGSNYGYTF.